This T cell receptor beta chain was identified in a study of blood T cell repertoires in COVID-19. Study information: The cDNA or gDNA used as material had been derived from T cells, B-cell-depleted T cells, or PBMCs.

The repertoire was sequenced with immunoSEQ multiplex PCR; TCRdb's copy has only in-frame clones and lacks some. Seen here are some 66,000 clones, roughly 82% observed once, and the top ten hold 5% to 7.5%. The CDR3 is 18 residues long. V lost 4 bases, J lost 1 base, and 25 bases lay in between. Germline values: CDR1 GTSNPN, CDR2 SVGIG (reference sequence). This chain connects TRBV30 to TRBJ1-2; D perhaps matches TRBD1 (5 bases). The origin of this receptor is a man between 60 and 75 years old with acute or convalescent COVID-19. Sequenced material: peripheral blood. CDR3 loop: CAWTRPATAGYDNYGYTF. CDR3 DNA: TGTGCCTGGACTCGCCCAGCCACGGCAGGGTATGATAACTATGGCTACACCTTC.